A selection of T cell receptor beta chains follows, all from one sample in a study of T cell changes during pregnancy in multiple sclerosis. Profiling relied on immunoSEQ multiplex PCR, and the TCRdb table lists in-frame clones only, not all of them. Of tens of thousands of clones in the sample, approximately 90% are singletons; the top ten hold approximately 0.6%. The sample consisted of CD4+ T cells from peripheral blood mononuclear cells, taken before pregnancy. The receptor set was obtained from a female donor with multiple sclerosis, enrolled in a pregnancy study. CDR3s include the opening cysteine and the closing phenylalanine or tryptophan. A D gene is named only where the DNA matches it firmly. Where a row states a size, it is once, few, many or the class of an expanded clone; other rows omit it.

>.|.|TRBV5-1|TRBJ1-2
CASSWGHEGSVNYGGVYGYTF
TGCGCCAGCAGCTGGGGACATGAGGGGTCGGTTAACTATGGTGGGGTGTACGGCTACACCTTC
>.|.|TRBV6-5|TRBJ1-1
CASSGDTEMNTEAFF
TGTGCCAGCAGCGGGGACACGGAAATGAACACTGAAGCTTTCTTT
>once|.|TRBV5-6|TRBJ2-7
CASSGGPSNEQYF
TGTGCCAGCAGCGGCGGGCCCTCCAACGAGCAGTACTTC
>.|.|TRBV19|TRBJ1-5
CASSISGGYSNQPQHF
TGTGCCAGTAGTATATCTGGGGGCTATAGCAATCAGCCCCAGCATTTT
>.|TRBD1|TRBV14|TRBJ2-7
CASSLPTGGEQYF
TGTGCCAGCAGCCTACCGACAGGGGGAGAGCAGTACTTC
>.|TRBD1|TRBV5-5|TRBJ1-2
CASSLGGTGPNYGYTF
TGTGCCAGCAGCTTGGGGGGGACAGGGCCCAACTATGGCTACACCTTC
>.|TRBD1|TRBV2|TRBJ2-1
CASSTDRRNEQFF
TGTGCCAGCAGTACGGACAGGAGGAATGAGCAGTTCTTC
>.|.|TRBV5-6|TRBJ2-7
CASSSLPDRVHEQYF
TGTGCCAGCAGCTCCCTCCCCGACAGAGTGCACGAGCAGTACTTC
>.|.|TRBV29-1|TRBJ1-1
CSVTGGWGMNTEAFF
TGCAGCGTCACGGGGGGCTGGGGGATGAACACTGAAGCTTTCTTT
>.|TRBD1|TRBV10-3|TRBJ1-2
CATRTGENYGYTF
TGTGCCACCCGGACAGGGGAAAACTATGGCTACACCTTC
>.|.|TRBV7-3|TRBJ1-1
CASSLLANTEAFF
TGTGCCAGCAGCTTATTAGCGAACACTGAAGCTTTCTTT
>.|TRBD2|TRBV29-1|TRBJ2-3
CSVKPTSAAEDTQYF
TGCAGCGTTAAACCAACTAGCGCTGCAGAAGATACGCAGTATTTT
>once|TRBD1|TRBV12-5|TRBJ1-1
CASGSNRGLGTEAFF
TGTGCTAGTGGTTCGAACAGGGGGCTTGGCACTGAAGCTTTCTTT
>.|TRBD1|TRBV28|TRBJ1-5
CASIFGDSRGYQPQHF
TGTGCCAGCATCTTCGGGGACAGCAGGGGATATCAGCCCCAGCATTTT
>.|.|TRBV5-1|TRBJ1-1
CASSLEGPEAFF
TGCGCCAGCAGCTTGGAGGGGCCTGAAGCTTTCTTT
>.|TRBD2|TRBV2|TRBJ2-6
CASSVGGGLASGANVLTF
TGTGCCAGCAGTGTTGGCGGGGGTTTGGCGTCGGGGGCCAACGTCCTGACTTTC
>.|.|TRBV21-1|TRBJ2-7
CASRPDAGYEQYF
TGTGCCAGCCGTCCCGACGCAGGCTACGAGCAGTACTTC
>.|.|TRBV7-9|TRBJ2-2
CASSLAGAGELFF
TGTGCCAGCAGCTTAGCAGGGGCCGGGGAGCTGTTTTTT
>.|.|TRBV27|TRBJ2-5
CASSSPRRGQETQYF
TGTGCCAGCAGTTCCCCCCGCCGCGGGCAAGAGACCCAGTACTTC
>.|.|TRBV5-1|TRBJ1-6
CASSLANGDSPLHF
TGCGCCAGCAGCTTGGCAAACGGGGATTCACCCCTCCACTTT
>.|.|TRBV5-1|TRBJ1-3
CASSLATQAGNTIYF
TGCGCCAGCAGCTTGGCCACGCAGGCGGGAAACACCATATATTTT
>once|TRBD1|TRBV6-6|TRBJ2-3
CASRRQGLSTDTQYF
TGTGCCAGCAGACGACAGGGGCTAAGCACAGATACGCAGTATTTT
>.|.|TRBV6-5|TRBJ1-1
CASMRQMNTEAFF
TGTGCCAGCATGAGACAGATGAACACTGAAGCTTTCTTT
>.|.|TRBV5-1|TRBJ2-3
CASSEGATDTQYF
TGCGCCAGCAGCGAAGGGGCCACAGATACGCAGTATTTT
>.|TRBD1|TRBV19|TRBJ2-6
CASSPRDRGSSGANVLTF
TGTGCCAGTAGCCCCCGGGACAGGGGGTCCTCTGGGGCCAACGTCCTGACTTTC
>.|TRBD1|TRBV14|TRBJ1-5
CASSQGGGANQPQHF
TGTGCCAGCAGCCAAGGAGGGGGCGCGAATCAGCCCCAGCATTTT
>once|TRBD1|TRBV19|TRBJ2-5
CASSIGNDRAQTQYF
TGTGCCAGTAGTATAGGAAACGACAGGGCCCAGACCCAGTACTTC
>.|.|TRBV5-6|TRBJ2-1
CASSFLRDEQFF
TGTGCCAGCAGCTTCCTTCGAGATGAGCAGTTCTTC
>.|TRBD2|TRBV4-3|TRBJ2-2
CASSQLAGGYTGELFF
TGCGCCAGCAGCCAGCTAGCGGGGGGCTACACCGGGGAGCTGTTTTTT
>.|TRBD2|TRBV19|TRBJ2-7
CASSGGRGGLYEQYF
TGTGCCAGTAGTGGGGGACGGGGGGGCCTCTACGAGCAGTACTTC
>.|.|TRBV9|TRBJ2-1
CASSVLTSGKQFF
TGTGCCAGCAGCGTACTGACCTCAGGCAAGCAGTTCTTC
>.|.|TRBV2|TRBJ2-7
CASKLETAGYEQYF
TGTGCCAGTAAGCTGGAAACCGCGGGGTACGAGCAGTACTTC
>.|.|TRBV7-2|TRBJ2-7
CASTSNRFSYEQYF
TGTGCCAGCACCTCCAACAGGTTCTCCTACGAGCAGTACTTC
>once|TRBD2|TRBV5-4|TRBJ2-4
CASSFTGGPIQYF
TGTGCCAGCAGCTTTACGGGGGGGCCCATTCAGTACTTC
>.|TRBD1|TRBV6-1|TRBJ1-5
CASSGTGRGNQPQHF
TGTGCCAGCAGTGGGACAGGGCGAGGCAATCAGCCCCAGCATTTT
>once|.|TRBV7-2|TRBJ1-2
CASSFGLFNYGYTF
TGTGCCAGCAGCTTTGGACTCTTTAACTATGGCTACACCTTC
>.|TRBD1|TRBV7-9|TRBJ1-1
CASSVPGQGRAFF
TGTGCCAGCAGCGTCCCGGGACAGGGCCGGGCTTTCTTT
>.|TRBD1|TRBV6-5|TRBJ1-1
CASSSGQLEAFF
TGTGCCAGCAGCTCGGGACAGCTTGAAGCTTTCTTT
>.|TRBD1|TRBV7-3|TRBJ2-5
CASSLTGVEETQYF
TGTGCCAGCAGCCTCACAGGGGTAGAAGAGACCCAGTACTTC
>.|.|TRBV6-6|TRBJ1-1
CATQTTGKRAFF
TGTGCCACCCAGACAACAGGGAAGAGGGCTTTCTTT
>once|TRBD2|TRBV4-1|TRBJ2-2
CASSQAGGGPTGELFF
TGCGCCAGCAGCCAAGCCGGCGGGGGACCCACCGGGGAGCTGTTTTTT
>.|.|TRBV7-9|TRBJ1-1
CASRFTGNTEAFF
TGTGCCAGCAGATTCACTGGGAACACTGAAGCTTTCTTT
>.|TRBD2|TRBV15|TRBJ2-5
CATSRGARGGETQYF
TGTGCCACCAGCAGAGGGGCGAGGGGAGGGGAGACCCAGTACTTC
>.|.|TRBV4-2|TRBJ1-2
CASSQIGNYGYTF
TGTGCCAGCAGCCAAATCGGGAACTATGGCTACACCTTC
>.|TRBD2|TRBV30|TRBJ2-5
CAWSLAGGGEETQYF
TGTGCCTGGAGTCTTGCCGGGGGGGGAGAAGAGACCCAGTACTTC
>.|TRBD2|TRBV30|TRBJ2-1
CAWSPGLAGNNEQFF
TGTGCCTGGAGTCCGGGACTAGCGGGGAACAATGAGCAGTTCTTC
>once|TRBD1|TRBV7-8|TRBJ2-7
CASRTRQGSYEQYF
TGTGCCAGCAGAACCAGACAGGGGTCCTACGAGCAGTACTTC
>.|.|TRBV18|TRBJ1-1
CASSPQQGWNTEAFF
TGTGCCAGCTCACCACAGCAGGGGTGGAACACTGAAGCTTTCTTT
>.|TRBD1|TRBV4-1|TRBJ1-1
CASSQFPTGGNTEAFF
TGCGCCAGCAGCCAATTCCCTACAGGGGGGAACACTGAAGCTTTCTTT
>.|TRBD1|TRBV25-1|TRBJ2-5
CASSVSPTGETQYF
TGTGCCAGCAGTGTTTCCCCGACAGGGGAGACCCAGTACTTC
>.|TRBD2|TRBV7-9|TRBJ2-3
CASSFASGALATDTQYF
TGTGCCAGCAGCTTTGCTAGCGGAGCCTTAGCCACAGATACGCAGTATTTT
>.|TRBD2|TRBV2|TRBJ2-1
CASRGGDSGNNEQFF
TGTGCCAGCAGGGGTGGGGATAGCGGGAACAATGAGCAGTTCTTC
>.|.|TRBV5-1|TRBJ1-6
CASSSGQIGSGNSPLHF
TGCGCCAGCAGCTCAGGACAGATAGGGAGCGGTAATTCACCCCTCCACTTT
>.|.|TRBV5-5|TRBJ1-1
CASSLQANTEAFF
TGTGCCAGCAGCTTACAGGCCAACACTGAAGCTTTCTTT